These 29 T cell receptor beta chains share one sample of origin, sequenced in a study of shared clonotypes between healthy human individuals. Profiled with immunoSEQ multiplex PCR; TCRdb holds only in-frame clones, not every one. The table has around 1,100,000 clones, 70% to 80% seen once. Material for sequencing was memory CD4+ T cells from PBMCs. Subset: CD45RA-negative fraction. The receptors come from a man younger than 35 in good health. Some clones in this sample may be carry-over from other donors' samples.

The chain links TRBV5-6 to TRBJ2-2, with 9 bases fitting TRBD2. Germline lookup yields CDR1 SGHDT and CDR2 YYEEEE. Unmatched junction bases numbered 13, after V lost 4 bases and J lost 3 bases. The CDR3 length is 18 residues. The DNA of the CDR3 is TGTGCCAGCAGCCTCTGGGCGGGAGGGCCCCTGGACACCGGGGAGCTGTTTTTT. Its protein product is CASSLWAGGPLDTGELFF.

The gene calls are TRBV30 and TRBJ1-1; TRBD1 is a possible D gene (6 bases). Trimming removed 5 bases from V and 7 bases from J, with 14 bases in between. CDR1 GTSNPN and CDR2 SVGIG come from the germline V gene (reference sequence). The CDR3 runs 12 residues. CDR3 sequence: CAWSTNRVEAFF. CDR3 bases: TGTGCCTGGTCGACCAACAGGGTTGAAGCTTTCTTT. The whole variable domain, remainder taken from reference TRBV30 and TRBJ1-1, is SQTIHQWPATLVQPVGSPLSLECTVEGTSNPNLYWYRQAAGRGLQLLFYSVGIGQISSEVPQNLSASRPQDRQFILSSKKLLLSDSGFYLCAWSTNRVEAFFGQGTRLTVV.

In its sample, this clone was seen once. The V call is TRBV28, the J call TRBJ1-1; D might be TRBD1 (5 bases). V was trimmed by 9 bases and J by 3 bases, leaving 14 bases between them. Germline CDR1 is MDHEN and CDR2 is SYDVKM. The CDR3 has 13 residues. CDR3: CASGWGSDTEAFF. The CDR3 DNA reads TGTGCCAGTGGTTGGGGGTCGGACACTGAAGCTTTCTTT.

The chain links TRBV5-6 to TRBJ2-7, with 8 nucleotides matching TRBD1. The germline V gene has CDR1 SGHDT and CDR2 YYEEEE. V shed 2 bases and J 2 bases; nucleotides not matched to a gene: 12. The CDR3 runs 17 residues. The CDR3 is CASSLDRRGPVPYEQYF. The DNA for the CDR3 is TGTGCCAGCAGCTTAGACCGCAGGGGGCCCGTCCCCTACGAGCAGTACTTC.

Concerning this clone itself: Other DNA sequences in the same sample also yield this CDR3. The rearrangement uses TRBV5-1 and TRBJ2-7; D call uncertain. CDR3 length equals 13 residues. CDR1 and CDR2 (germline): SGHRS, YFSETQ. Trimming took off 0 bases at V and 3 bases at J, with 7 bases between the two ends. The CDR3 reads CASSLASDYEQYF. The CDR3 DNA reads as TGCGCCAGCAGCTTGGCCAGTGACTACGAGCAGTACTTC.

The V call is TRBV7-9, the J call TRBJ1-3, with TRBD1 matching 8 bases. Germline CDR1 and CDR2: SEHNR and FQNEAQ (reference sequence). Unmatched junction bases numbered 7, after V lost 5 bases and J lost 7 bases. The CDR3 spans 14 residues. The CDR3 DNA follows: TGTGCCAGCAGCAATGCGGACAGGGTTAACACCATATATTTT. Translated, it gives CASSNADRVNTIYF.

About this clone: This specimen includes other DNA sequences encoding the same CDR3. This chain joins TRBV5-1 and TRBJ1-1; 9 nucleotides agree with TRBD1. CDR3 size: 14 residues. V lost 2 bases, J lost 3 bases, and 2 bases stayed unmatched. CDR1 and CDR2 (germline): SGHRS, YFSETQ. The CDR3 region has the DNA TGCGCCAGCAGCTTACAGGGGGCGGACACTGAAGCTTTCTTT. Translation: CASSLQGADTEAFF. Drawing the rest from reference TRBV5-1 and TRBJ1-1, the complete variable domain is KAGVTQTPRYLIKTRGQQVTLSCSPISGHRSVSWYQQTPGQGLQFLFEYFSETQRNKGNFPGRFSGRQFSNSRSEMNVSTLELGDSALYLCASSLQGADTEAFFGQGTRLTVV.

The sample holds one count of this clone. The chain carries TRBV6-1 and TRBJ1-2; no definite D call. The CDR3 has 13 residues. Germline CDR1 reads MNHNS; CDR2 reads SASEGT. Trimming took 7 bases from V and 4 from J, leaving 13 bases between them. The CDR3 protein is CASTSRPPYGYTF. DNA of the CDR3: TGTGCCAGCACCTCACGCCCCCCCTATGGCTACACCTTC.

The V and J genes are TRBV4-1 and TRBJ2-1; a possible D gene is TRBD2 (5 bases). Trimming left V 6 bases short and J 0 bases short, with 15 bases between. The length of the CDR3 is 16 residues. CDR1 and CDR2 from the germline V gene are MGHRA and YSYEKL. The CDR3 coding sequence is TGCGCCAGCAGACTAGACCACCGAAGCTCCTACAATGAGCAGTTCTTC. Its protein product is CASRLDHRSSYNEQFF.

The V gene is TRBV30, the J gene TRBJ1-5; D gene unclear. Germline V gene data show CDR1 as GTSNPN and CDR2 as SVGIG (reference sequence). V lost 0 bases, J lost 3 bases, and 9 bases lay in between. CDR3 length equals 14 residues. The CDR3 loop is CAWSVRGFNQPQHF. The CDR3 nucleotides read TGTGCCTGGAGTGTAAGAGGTTTCAATCAGCCCCAGCATTTT.

Details on this clone: At one boundary the junction diverges from the germline segment, which might be a read error. This chain joins TRBV28 and TRBJ2-3, with D possibly being TRBD2 (6 bases). CDR3 length: 12 amino acids. Germline-derived CDR1 and CDR2 are MDHEN and SYDVKM. This CDR3 is CASTTLSGLPTF. DNA for the CDR3: TGTGCCAGCACCACTTTAAGCGGGCTTCCCACTTTT.

The CDR3 nucleotides are TGTGCCAGCAGCCCACAGGGTCCGGGGGAGCAGTACTTC. This codes for CASSPQGPGEQYF. The chain uses TRBV28 and TRBJ2-7; a possible D gene is TRBD1 (6 bases). The ends were cut back, 6 bases at V and 7 bases at J, with 16 bases in the middle. The germline V gene has CDR1 MDHEN and CDR2 SYDVKM. The CDR3 extends over 13 amino acids.

The table lists this clone with a count of one. The genes are TRBV5-1 and TRBJ2-5, with 11 bases aligning to TRBD2. Germline assignment: CDR1 SGHRS and CDR2 YFSETQ. The CDR3 runs 17 residues. After removal of 7 bases from V and 13 bases from J, the junction contained 24 bases not matched to a gene. The CDR3 protein is CASLLLWTLAGDSLAYF. CDR3 nucleotides: TGCGCCAGCCTTCTTCTTTGGACACTAGCGGGAGATTCGCTAGCGTACTTC.

Concerning this clone itself: This could be a read error, since a much larger clone is one nucleotide away. The rearrangement joins TRBV28 to TRBJ1-1, with 9 bases fitting TRBD1. This CDR3 spans 15 amino acids. Germline V CDR1 and CDR2: MDHEN, SYDVKM. The chain's CDR3 is CASSSTGGVYTEASF. The CDR3 bases are TGTGCCAGCAGTTCAACAGGGGGCGTTTACACTGAAGCTTCCTTT.

The J gene is TRBJ2-1, the V gene TRBV5-4, with D unresolved. The length of the CDR3 is 15 residues. V was clipped by 4 bases and J by 0 bases, with 11 bases between them. Looked up from germline, CDR1 is SGHNT and CDR2 is YYREEE (reference sequence). The CDR3 spells CASSVTGDSYNEQFF. The DNA for the CDR3 is TGTGCCAGCAGCGTGACTGGAGACTCCTACAATGAGCAGTTCTTC.

V is TRBV7-3 and J is TRBJ2-7, with D maybe TRBD2 (6 bases). Germline CDR1 SGHTA, CDR2 FQGTGA. With 5 bases removed from V and 3 bases from J, the gap between germline ends came to 20 bases. This CDR3 comprises 16 residues. The CDR3: CASSIHLQDYHYEQYF. The DNA of the CDR3 is TGTGCCAGCAGCATACATCTCCAGGACTACCACTACGAGCAGTACTTC.

The chain carries TRBV7-3 and TRBJ1-2; tentatively, D is TRBD1 (5 bases). Germline assignment: CDR1 SGHTA and CDR2 FQGTGA. V gave up 5 bases and J gave up 2 bases, with 9 bases separating them. This CDR3 comprises 13 residues. The CDR3 is CASSLDKNYGYTF. CDR3 in DNA: TGTGCCAGCAGCCTGGACAAGAACTATGGCTACACCTTC.

V and J are TRBV6-6 and TRBJ1-1, with TRBD1 matching 7 bases. CDR1 MNHNY and CDR2 SVGAGI come from the germline V gene (reference sequence). The CDR3 has 14 amino acids. V lost 6 bases and J lost 0; bases outside the gene matches: 4. CDR3 loop: CASRRQGLNTEAFF. The CDR3 nucleotides read TGTGCCAGCAGACGACAGGGACTGAACACTGAAGCTTTCTTT.

V is TRBV9 and J is TRBJ1-4; the D is unclear. The V end lost 4 bases, the J end lost 7 bases, and 17 bases lay between the germline ends. The CDR3 runs to 15 residues. Germline lookup yields CDR1 SGDLS and CDR2 YYNGEE. The CDR3 DNA is TGTGCCAGCAGCTCCCGGGAGGGCCGAGGTGAAAAACTGTTTTTT. Encoded protein: CASSSREGRGEKLFF.

The sample holds one count of this clone. The chain carries TRBV28 and TRBJ2-4; tentatively, D is TRBD1 (5 bases). V was cut by 10 bases and J by 0 bases, with 13 bases left in between. The germline V gene encodes CDR1 MDHEN and CDR2 SYDVKM. The CDR3 is 14 amino acids. CDR3 sequence reads: CATTGAEAKNIQYF. The DNA for the CDR3 is TGTGCCACCACTGGGGCCGAAGCCAAAAACATTCAGTACTTC.

The chain combines TRBV5-4 with TRBJ1-2; no definite D call. CDR3 length equals 14 residues. Looked up from germline, CDR1 is SGHNT and CDR2 is YYREEE (reference sequence). V lost 0 bases and J lost 4, with 10 bases in between. The CDR3 reads CASSLAGTSYGYTF. CDR3 sequence (DNA): TGTGCCAGCAGCTTGGCCGGCACCAGCTATGGCTACACCTTC. The full variable domain, its missing parts supplied by reference TRBV5-4 and TRBJ1-2, is ETGVTQSPTHLIKTRGQQVTLRCSSQSGHNTVSWYQQALGQGPQFIFQYYREEENGRGNFPPRFSGLQFPNYSSELNVNALELDDSALYLCASSLAGTSYGYTFGSGTRLTVV.

The count of this clone is one. The chain links TRBV19 to TRBJ2-5; perhaps D is TRBD1 or TRBD2 (7 bases each). Germline V gene data show CDR1 as LNHDA and CDR2 as SQIVND (reference sequence). This CDR3 is 12 amino acids long. Deletions cut 11 bases from V and 3 bases from J, with 13 bases between. The CDR3 loop reads CADGGTEETQYF. The CDR3 DNA reads as TGTGCCGACGGGGGGACAGAAGAGACCCAGTACTTC.

The rearrangement uses TRBV30 and TRBJ1-6, with 9 bases matching TRBD1. V lost 1 base to trimming and J lost 11 bases; unmatched junction nucleotides: 6. CDR1 is GTSNPN, CDR2 SVGIG, per germline (reference sequence). The CDR3 is made up of 14 amino acids. The CDR3 reads CAWSGGQGLPPLHF. In nucleotides, the CDR3 is TGTGCCTGGAGTGGAGGACAGGGGCTTCCACCCCTCCACTTT.

The chain joins TRBV2 to TRBJ2-3, with 7 bases aligning to TRBD1. CDR1 is SNHLY and CDR2 is FYNNEI in the germline V gene. Trimming took 7 bases from V and 0 from J; bases not matched to a gene: 7. The CDR3 contains 15 residues. This CDR3 is CASIGQASSTDTQYF. The CDR3 nucleotides are TGTGCCAGCATCGGACAGGCGTCTAGCACAGATACGCAGTATTTT.

This clone has only one observation. The CDR3 bases are TGTGCCATCAGTGAGGGCCTTAGGGAGCAGTACTTC. Translated, it gives CAISEGLREQYF. V is TRBV10-3 and J is TRBJ2-7; D is unresolved. CDR1 and CDR2 (germline): ENHRY, SYGVKD. The V end was cut by 2 bases, the J end by 7 bases, with 9 bases between. The CDR3 runs 12 residues.

The V and J genes are TRBV7-3 and TRBJ2-2; TRBD1 might be the D (6 bases). The CDR3 runs to 16 residues. Trimming shortened V by 5 bases and J by 4 bases, and 17 bases separated the two germline ends. CDR1 and CDR2 from the germline V gene are SGHTA and FQGTGA. CDR3 sequence: CASSQRTGSATGELFF. CDR3 DNA sequence: TGTGCCAGCAGCCAACGCACAGGGTCGGCCACCGGGGAGCTGTTTTTT.

This chain uses TRBV7-2 with TRBJ1-4; possible D gene TRBD1, 5 bases. V was cut by 2 bases and J by 5 bases, with 15 bases left in between. The CDR3 spans 16 residues. Per germline, CDR1 SGHTA and CDR2 FQGNSA. In DNA, the CDR3 is TGTGCCAGCAGCTTATTTAGTACAGGCGGCAATGAAAAACTGTTTTTT. Protein product: CASSLFSTGGNEKLFF.

This rearrangement joins TRBV28 to TRBJ2-7; D could derive from TRBD1 or TRBD2 (6 bases each). Trimming took 10 bases from V and 4 from J, leaving 17 bases between them. This CDR3 spans 13 amino acids. Looked up from germline, CDR1 is MDHEN and CDR2 is SYDVKM. The CDR3: CATTRGAEYEQYF. Written as DNA, the CDR3 is TGTGCCACTACTAGGGGGGCTGAGTACGAGCAGTACTTC. The full variable domain, its missing parts supplied by reference TRBV28 and TRBJ2-7, is DVKVTQSSRYLVKRTGEKVFLECVQDMDHENMFWYRQDPGLGLRLIYFSYDVKMKEKGDIPEGYSVSREKKERFSLILESASTNQTSMYLCATTRGAEYEQYFGPGTRLTVT.

This chain uses TRBV28 with TRBJ2-5, with D hard to call. Germline V gene lookup returns CDR1 MDHEN and CDR2 SYDVKM. Trimming removed 7 bases from V and 5 bases from J, with 8 bases in between. The CDR3 has 11 amino acids. CDR3 nucleotides: TGTGCCAGCAAATTGGAGGAGACCCAGTACTTC. Translated, it gives CASKLEETQYF.